This entry is about one T cell receptor (beta chain). Its specificity is unknown. CDR1 is MNHNS and CDR2 is SASEGT in the germline V gene. CDR3 length: 13 residues. The V and J ends lost 6 bases and 5 bases respectively, with 10 bases between them. The PCR ran on 60 Vbeta and 13 Jbeta primers. The data were produced by immunoSEQ multiplex PCR, yet TCRdb's version contains in-frame clones alone and is incomplete. The table has 220,000 or so clones, roughly 75% seen once. This specimen comes from a study of cytomegalovirus exposure and HLA in healthy donors. Study-wide findings and caveats: At a 0.05 false discovery rate, a later analysis found 16,951 TCR beta sequences to be associated with HLA alleles. Across HLA loci, a later analysis found differing TCR association rates, with DRB1 most and HLA-C fewest. The investigators catalogued 150 to 200 TCR beta chains as cytomegalovirus-associated.

V is TRBV6-1 and J is TRBJ1-4; D uncertain. Source material: PBMCs. The receptor's source is a woman younger than 45 in good health and CMV-seronegative. CDR3 region: CASRRLENEKLFF. The CDR3 region has the DNA TGTGCCAGCAGGCGATTAGAGAATGAAAAACTGTTTTTT.